The rows below give T cell receptor beta chains drawn from one sample of a study of beta chain features in type 1 diabetes. The data were produced by immunoSEQ multiplex PCR, yet TCRdb's version contains in-frame clones alone and is incomplete. There are some 700,000 clones in the sample; around 15% occur only once, and less than 0.025% lies in the top ten. Sequences were obtained from naive CD4+ T cells from blood. The receptors were gathered from a man aged 18 to 29 with type 1 diabetes. CDR3s include the opening cysteine and the closing phenylalanine or tryptophan. Only some rows state a clone size, as once, few, many or a class for expanded clones.

size: .
J: TRBJ1-1
V: TRBV18
CDR3: CASSPTGTGIGEAFF

size: .
J: TRBJ1-1
V: TRBV6-1
CDR3: CASSGQGAFF

size: few
J: TRBJ1-5
V: TRBV9
CDR3: CASSATGGGNQPQHF

size: .
J: TRBJ1-5
V: TRBV7-9
CDR3: CASSSREGQPQHF

size: .
J: TRBJ2-3
V: TRBV19
CDR3: CASSAGLAGTTDTQYF

size: .
J: TRBJ2-6
V: TRBV30
CDR3: CAWSPSDTFSGANVLTF

size: .
J: TRBJ1-2
V: TRBV30
CDR3: CAWSSDPINYGYTF

size: .
J: TRBJ2-1
V: TRBV11-1
CDR3: CASSPRTGGSSNEQFF

size: few
J: TRBJ1-1
V: TRBV7-2
CDR3: CASSPGGADPTEAFF

size: few
J: TRBJ1-1
V: TRBV30
CDR3: CAWSPGTGNTEAFF

size: few
J: TRBJ2-3
V: TRBV9
CDR3: CASSVSSADTQYF

size: few
J: TRBJ1-6
V: TRBV10-3
CDR3: CAIRGTGMDSPLHF

size: .
J: TRBJ1-2
V: TRBV29-1
CDR3: CSPSGPPNYGYTF

size: .
J: TRBJ1-1
V: TRBV2
CDR3: CASSERGITNTEAFF

size: .
J: TRBJ1-2
V: TRBV28
CDR3: CASSLQGFWYGYTF

size: .
J: TRBJ1-3
V: TRBV9
CDR3: CASSVDRPGNTIYF

size: .
J: TRBJ2-5
V: TRBV9
CDR3: CASSVQGAGYETQYF

size: few
J: TRBJ1-6
V: TRBV2
CDR3: CASSDPTGGDSPLHF

size: .
J: TRBJ1-1
V: TRBV25-1
CDR3: CASSSLWGNTEAFF

size: .
J: TRBJ2-7
V: TRBV4-1
CDR3: CASSHMGLAVHYEQYF

size: .
J: TRBJ1-2
V: TRBV5-6
CDR3: CASSARQGAYGYTF

size: .
J: TRBJ2-3
V: TRBV5-1
CDR3: CASRPGVADTQYF

size: few
J: TRBJ1-5
V: TRBV2
CDR3: CASRRNQPQHF

size: .
J: TRBJ1-5
V: TRBV5-4
CDR3: CASSLGPNQPQHF

size: .
J: TRBJ1-5
V: TRBV11-2
CDR3: CASSLTPNHQMGQPQHF

size: few
J: TRBJ2-7
V: TRBV7-2
CDR3: CASSLVTGQGYEQYF